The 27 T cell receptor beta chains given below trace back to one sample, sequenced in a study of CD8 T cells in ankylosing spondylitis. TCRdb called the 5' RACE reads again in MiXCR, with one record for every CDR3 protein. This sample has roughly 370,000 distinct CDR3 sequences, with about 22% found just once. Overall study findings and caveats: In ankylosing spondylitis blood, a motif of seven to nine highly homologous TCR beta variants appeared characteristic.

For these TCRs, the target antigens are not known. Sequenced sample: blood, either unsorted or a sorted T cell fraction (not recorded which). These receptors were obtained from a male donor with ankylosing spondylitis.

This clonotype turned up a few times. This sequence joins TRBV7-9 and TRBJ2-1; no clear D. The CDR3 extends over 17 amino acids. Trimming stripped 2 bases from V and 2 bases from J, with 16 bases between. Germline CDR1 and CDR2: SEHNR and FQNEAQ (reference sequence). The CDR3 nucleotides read TGTGCCAGCAGCTTATCGTATCGCGCCGACCCCTACAATGAGCAGTTCTTC. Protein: CASSLSYRADPYNEQFF.

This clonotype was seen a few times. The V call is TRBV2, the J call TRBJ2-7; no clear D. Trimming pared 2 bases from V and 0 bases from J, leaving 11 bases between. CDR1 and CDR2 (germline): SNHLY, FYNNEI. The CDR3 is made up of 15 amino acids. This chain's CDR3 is CASSESRGSSYEQYF. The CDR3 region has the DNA TGTGCCAGCAGTGAATCTCGCGGTAGCTCCTACGAGCAGTACTTC.

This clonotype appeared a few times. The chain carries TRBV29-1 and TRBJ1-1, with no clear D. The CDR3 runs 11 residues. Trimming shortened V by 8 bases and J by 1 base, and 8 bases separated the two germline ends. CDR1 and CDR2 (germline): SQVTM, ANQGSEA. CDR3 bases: TGCAGCTCCCTTGGGAACACTGAAGCTTTCTTT. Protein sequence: CSSLGNTEAFF.

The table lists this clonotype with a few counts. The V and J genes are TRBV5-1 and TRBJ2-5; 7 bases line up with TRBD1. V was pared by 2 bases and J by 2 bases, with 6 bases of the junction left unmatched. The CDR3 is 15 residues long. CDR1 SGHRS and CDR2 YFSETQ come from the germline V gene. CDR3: CASSLIPGGQETQYF. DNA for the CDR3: TGCGCCAGCAGCTTAATCCCAGGGGGTCAAGAGACCCAGTACTTC.

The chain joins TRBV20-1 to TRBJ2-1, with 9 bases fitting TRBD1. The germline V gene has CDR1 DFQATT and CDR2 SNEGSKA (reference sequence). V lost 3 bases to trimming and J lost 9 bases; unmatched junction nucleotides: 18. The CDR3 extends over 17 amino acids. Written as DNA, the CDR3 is TGCAGTGCTAGGACTCCTTTCCTTCCGGGACAGGGAGGTGAGCAGTTCTTC. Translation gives CSARTPFLPGQGGEQFF.

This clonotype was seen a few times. DNA of the CDR3: TGTGCCAGCAGTGGGACCGCGTACCAAGAGACCCAGTACTTC. It specifies CASSGTAYQETQYF. This chain links TRBV12-3 or TRBV12-4 with TRBJ2-5, with D possibly being TRBD1 or TRBD2 (5 bases each). The V end lost 5 bases, the J end lost 0 bases, and 10 bases lay between the germline ends. This CDR3 is built from 14 residues.

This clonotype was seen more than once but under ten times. CDR3 region: CASSSRTDYEQYF. The CDR3 DNA sequence: TGTGCCAGCAGTTCCAGGACAGACTACGAGCAGTACTTC. This rearrangement joins TRBV12-3 or TRBV12-4 to TRBJ2-7; perhaps TRBD1 as D (6 bases). The CDR3 runs 13 residues. Trimming shortened V by 4 bases and J by 3 bases, and 10 bases separated the two germline ends.

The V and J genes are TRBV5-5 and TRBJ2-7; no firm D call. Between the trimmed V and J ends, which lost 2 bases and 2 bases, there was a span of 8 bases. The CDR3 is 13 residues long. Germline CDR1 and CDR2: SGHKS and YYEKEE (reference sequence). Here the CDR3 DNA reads TGTGCCAGCAGCTTCGGCAAACCCTACGAGCAGTACTTC. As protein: CASSFGKPYEQYF.

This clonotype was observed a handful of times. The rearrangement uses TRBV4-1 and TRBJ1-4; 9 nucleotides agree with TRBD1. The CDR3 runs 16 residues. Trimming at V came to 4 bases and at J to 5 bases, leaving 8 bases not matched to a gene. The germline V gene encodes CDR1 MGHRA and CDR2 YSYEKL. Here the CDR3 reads CASSRAGTGKNEKLFF. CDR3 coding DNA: TGCGCCAGCAGCCGAGCCGGGACAGGGAAGAATGAAAAACTGTTTTTT.

The CDR3 nucleotides are TGCAGTGCTGGGCGACTCGGCAATGAGCAGTTCTTC. Translation gives CSAGRLGNEQFF. The chain has TRBV20-1 and TRBJ2-1; D remains unclear. Germline-derived CDR1 and CDR2 are DFQATT and SNEGSKA (reference sequence). V was cut by 5 bases and J by 6 bases, with 11 bases left in between. This CDR3 comprises 12 residues.

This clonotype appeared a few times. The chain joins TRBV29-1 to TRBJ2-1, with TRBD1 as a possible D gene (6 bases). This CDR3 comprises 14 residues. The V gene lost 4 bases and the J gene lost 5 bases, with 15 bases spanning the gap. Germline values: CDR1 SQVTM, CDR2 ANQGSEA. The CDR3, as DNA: TGCAGCGTTGGGGGGACAAGCAACGACAATGAGCAGTTCTTC. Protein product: CSVGGTSNDNEQFF.

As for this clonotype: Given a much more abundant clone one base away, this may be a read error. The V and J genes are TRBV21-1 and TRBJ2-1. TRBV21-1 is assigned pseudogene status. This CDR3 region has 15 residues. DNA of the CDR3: TGTGCCAGCAGCAAAGGGGGGAACTCCTACAGTGAGCAGTTCTTC. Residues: CASSKGGNSYSEQFF.

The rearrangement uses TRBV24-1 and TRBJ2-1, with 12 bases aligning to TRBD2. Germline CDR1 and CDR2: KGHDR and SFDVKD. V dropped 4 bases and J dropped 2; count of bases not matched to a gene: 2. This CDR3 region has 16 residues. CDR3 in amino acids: CATSDLAGGPYNEQFF. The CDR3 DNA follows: TGTGCCACCAGTGACCTAGCGGGAGGGCCCTACAATGAGCAGTTCTTC.

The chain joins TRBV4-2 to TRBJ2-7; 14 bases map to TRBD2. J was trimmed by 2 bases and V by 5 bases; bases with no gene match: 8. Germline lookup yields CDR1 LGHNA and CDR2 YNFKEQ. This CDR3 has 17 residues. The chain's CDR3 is CASSKGLAGATPYEQYF. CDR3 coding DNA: TGTGCCAGCAGCAAGGGACTAGCGGGAGCGACTCCCTACGAGCAGTACTTC.

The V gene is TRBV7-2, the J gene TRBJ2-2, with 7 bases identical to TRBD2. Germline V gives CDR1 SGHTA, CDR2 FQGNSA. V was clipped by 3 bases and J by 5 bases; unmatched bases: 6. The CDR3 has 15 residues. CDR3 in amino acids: CASSFDLAVTGELFF. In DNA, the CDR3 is TGTGCCAGCAGCTTTGACCTAGCGGTTACCGGGGAGCTGTTTTTT.

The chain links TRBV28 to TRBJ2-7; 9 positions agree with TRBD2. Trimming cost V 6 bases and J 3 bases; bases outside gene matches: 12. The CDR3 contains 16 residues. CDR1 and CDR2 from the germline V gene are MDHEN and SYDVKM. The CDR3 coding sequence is TGTGCCAGCAGAAACCCCGCGGGGGGGTCGGGCTACGAGCAGTACTTC. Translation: CASRNPAGGSGYEQYF.

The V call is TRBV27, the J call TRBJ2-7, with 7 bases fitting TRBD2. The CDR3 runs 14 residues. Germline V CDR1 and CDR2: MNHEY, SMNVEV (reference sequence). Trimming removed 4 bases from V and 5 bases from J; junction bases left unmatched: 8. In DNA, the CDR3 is TGTGCCAGCAGTTCGGGGACCCGGGGGGACGAGCAGTACTTC. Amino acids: CASSSGTRGDEQYF.

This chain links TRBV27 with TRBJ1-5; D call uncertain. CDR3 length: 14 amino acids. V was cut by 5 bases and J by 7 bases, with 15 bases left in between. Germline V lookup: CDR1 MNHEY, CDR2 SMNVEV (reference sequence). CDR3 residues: CASSHVGGEQPQHF. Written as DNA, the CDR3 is TGTGCCAGCAGTCACGTTGGCGGGGAGCAGCCCCAGCATTTT.

CDR3 sequence: CSADYGTVAGYTF. The CDR3 DNA sequence: TGCAGTGCAGATTACGGGACCGTCGCTGGCTACACCTTC. The chain uses TRBV20-1 and TRBJ1-2; weak D call: TRBD1 (5 bases). V lost 6 bases to trimming and J lost 7 bases, with 18 bases between them. The length of the CDR3 is 13 residues. CDR1 and CDR2 (germline): DFQATT, SNEGSKA (reference sequence).

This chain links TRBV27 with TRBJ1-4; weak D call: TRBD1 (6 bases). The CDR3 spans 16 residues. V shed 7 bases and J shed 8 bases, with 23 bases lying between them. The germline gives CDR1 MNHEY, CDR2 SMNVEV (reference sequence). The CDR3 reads CASTHPADQGQEKLFF. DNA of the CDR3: TGTGCCAGCACCCACCCCGCCGACCAGGGGCAGGAAAAACTGTTTTTT.

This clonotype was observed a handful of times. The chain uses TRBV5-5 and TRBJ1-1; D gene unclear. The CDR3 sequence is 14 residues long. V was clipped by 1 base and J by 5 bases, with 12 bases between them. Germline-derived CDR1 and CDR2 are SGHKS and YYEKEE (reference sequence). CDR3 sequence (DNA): TGTGCCAGCAGCTTGCTGACTGGTCCTACTGAAGCTTTCTTT. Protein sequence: CASSLLTGPTEAFF.

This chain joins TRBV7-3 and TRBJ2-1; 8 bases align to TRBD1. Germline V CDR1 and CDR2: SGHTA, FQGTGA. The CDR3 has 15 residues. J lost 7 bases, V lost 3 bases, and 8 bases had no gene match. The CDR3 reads CASSFYGQGINEQFF. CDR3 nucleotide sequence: TGTGCCAGCAGCTTTTACGGACAGGGTATTAATGAGCAGTTCTTC.

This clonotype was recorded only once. As DNA, the CDR3 is TGTGCCAGCAGTTACTCGTTGGAGGGCAGTGAAAAACTGTTTTTT. The encoded protein is CASSYSLEGSEKLFF. This chain connects TRBV6-2 or TRBV6-3 to TRBJ1-4; D is uncertain. CDR3 length: 15 residues. CDR1 is MNHEY and CDR2 is SVGEGT in the germline V gene. V was trimmed by 0 bases and J by 7 bases, leaving 12 bases between them.

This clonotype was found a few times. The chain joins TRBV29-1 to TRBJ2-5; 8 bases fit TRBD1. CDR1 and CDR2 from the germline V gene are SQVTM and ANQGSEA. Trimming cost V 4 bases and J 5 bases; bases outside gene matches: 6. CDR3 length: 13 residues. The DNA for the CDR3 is TGCAGCGTTGGGTCAGGGGGCGCGGAGACCCAGTACTTC. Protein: CSVGSGGAETQYF.

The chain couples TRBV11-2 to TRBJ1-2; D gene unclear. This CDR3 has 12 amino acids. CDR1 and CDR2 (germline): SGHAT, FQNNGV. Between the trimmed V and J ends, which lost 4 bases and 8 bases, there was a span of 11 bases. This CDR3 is CASSSQSRGYTF. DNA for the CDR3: TGTGCCAGCAGCTCGCAATCTCGAGGCTACACCTTC.

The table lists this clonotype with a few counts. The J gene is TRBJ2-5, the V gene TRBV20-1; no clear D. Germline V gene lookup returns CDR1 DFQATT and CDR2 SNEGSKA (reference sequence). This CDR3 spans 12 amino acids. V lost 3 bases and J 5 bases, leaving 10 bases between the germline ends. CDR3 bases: TGCAGTGCTAGCCGGAGATGGGAGACCCAGTACTTC. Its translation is CSASRRWETQYF.

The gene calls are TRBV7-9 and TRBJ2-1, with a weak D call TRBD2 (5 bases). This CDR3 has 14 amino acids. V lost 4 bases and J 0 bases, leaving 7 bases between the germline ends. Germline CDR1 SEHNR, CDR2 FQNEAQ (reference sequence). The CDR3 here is CASSSRVSYNEQFF. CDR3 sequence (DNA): TGTGCCAGCAGCTCGCGGGTCTCCTACAATGAGCAGTTCTTC.